This T cell receptor beta chain was identified during a study of Graves' ophthalmopathy and Graves' hyperthyroidism. This clonotype has just a few counts. Amplification of TCR beta CDR3 regions used RNA transcripts. Investigators did first-round RT-PCR with HTBI primers, then second-round multiplex PCR. TCRdb re-called the multiplex PCR reads through MiXCR, storing one row per CDR3 protein. The top ten hold 9.8% of the sample, which has approximately 480,000 distinct CDR3 sequences, approximately 15% seen once. The sequence derives from a woman aged 25 to 39 with Graves' ophthalmopathy. The specimen was blood.

The CDR3, as DNA: TGCGCCAGCAGCCAAGCCGGACAGGGGGATGGCTACACCTTC. Protein product: CASSQAGQGDGYTF. The chain recombines TRBV4-1 with TRBJ1-2; 10 bases fit TRBD1. Germline V gene sequence: CDR1 MGHRA, CDR2 YSYEKL. V was clipped by 1 base and J by 6 bases; unmatched bases: 2. The CDR3 is 14 residues long.